The 28 T cell receptor beta chains below all came from one sample that was sequenced in a study of blood T cells in healthy people across ages. Primed by a sample-barcoded 5' primer and a J-beta primer mix, a second PCR proceeded for roughly 6 to 12 cycles. TCRdb reprocessed the 5' RACE reads via MiXCR and lists one record per CDR3 protein. The data show around 1,900,000 distinct CDR3 sequences, 39% seen once. Specimen: blood. The receptors were sampled from a human donor in good health.

The chain uses TRBV6-6 and TRBJ1-2, with D maybe TRBD1 (5 bases). Germline V lookup: CDR1 MNHNY, CDR2 SVGAGI (reference sequence). The CDR3 contains 14 residues. V lost 5 bases and J lost 2, with 12 bases in between. This CDR3 reads CASSRPRANYGYTF. The CDR3 DNA reads as TGTGCCAGCAGTCGCCCCAGGGCCAACTATGGCTACACCTTC.

The genes are TRBV3-1 and TRBJ1-1; D is ambiguous. Germline V gene sequence: CDR1 LGHDT, CDR2 YNNKEL (reference sequence). The CDR3 covers 13 residues. Trimming cost V 0 bases and J 10 bases, with 12 bases left between them. The CDR3 spells CASSQDFYVGAFF. The CDR3 nucleotides are TGTGCCAGCAGCCAAGATTTTTACGTTGGAGCTTTCTTT.

This clonotype was counted a few times. This chain uses TRBV7-9 with TRBJ1-5; 8 bases are a match to TRBD1. The CDR3 extends over 17 amino acids. The germline gives CDR1 SEHNR, CDR2 FQNEAQ (reference sequence). With V trimmed by 5 bases and J by 5 bases, 14 bases remained unmatched. CDR3 nucleotide sequence: TGTGCCAGCAGCCCTATAGGGCAGGGGGCCGCGGATCAGCCCCAGCATTTT. Translated: CASSPIGQGAADQPQHF. Full variable domain (missing parts from reference TRBV7-9 and TRBJ1-5): DTGVSQNPRHKITKRGQNVTFRCDPISEHNRLYWYRQTLGQGPEFLTYFQNEAQLEKSRLLSDRFSAERPKGSFSTLEIQRTEQGDSAMYLCASSPIGQGAADQPQHFGDGTRLSIL.

The genes are TRBV19 and TRBJ2-2; D gene ambiguous. Germline CDR1 is LNHDA and CDR2 is SQIVND (reference sequence). V gave up 5 bases and J gave up 2 bases, with 9 bases separating them. This CDR3 spans 14 amino acids. CDR3 in DNA: TGTGCCAGTAGTGGCCAGGCAAACACCGGGGAGCTGTTTTTT. This translates into CASSGQANTGELFF.

The J gene is TRBJ2-1, the V gene TRBV9; D tentatively fits TRBD1 or TRBD2 (7 bases each). The assigned J gene may be wrong: the sequence end matches TRBJ2-7 better. CDR3 size: 15 residues. The germline gives CDR1 SGDLS, CDR2 YYNGEE. This chain's CDR3 is CASSAGRGGYNEQYF. CDR3 in DNA: TGTGCCAGCAGCGCAGGCAGGGGGGGCTACAATGAGCAGTACTTC.

This clonotype was seen only a few times. The V and J genes are TRBV7-2 and TRBJ2-7; possibly TRBD2 for D (6 bases). CDR1 and CDR2 (germline): SGHTA, FQGNSA. This CDR3 spans 16 amino acids. V lost 5 bases and J lost 1, with 18 bases in between. This CDR3 is CASSPSGVLPSYEQYF. The DNA for the CDR3 is TGTGCCAGCAGCCCCTCGGGAGTCCTTCCATCCTACGAGCAGTACTTC.

The gene calls are TRBV5-1 and TRBJ1-5; 12 bases line up with TRBD1. From germline, CDR1 is SGHRS and CDR2 YFSETQ. This CDR3 region has 17 residues. The trim removed 3 bases at V and 1 base at J, leaving 5 bases unmatched. The CDR3 bases are TGCGCCAGCAGCTCCGGGACAGGGGGCCTGAGCAATCAGCCCCAGCATTTT. Its protein is CASSSGTGGLSNQPQHF.

The V and J genes are TRBV6-5 and TRBJ1-1; 7 bases line up with TRBD1. J lost 9 bases, V lost 8 bases, and 15 bases had no gene match. Germline assignment: CDR1 MNHEY and CDR2 SVGAGI. The CDR3 loop spans 14 amino acids. The CDR3 sequence is CASGQGGRGLKAFF. As DNA, the CDR3 is TGTGCCAGCGGACAAGGTGGAAGGGGGCTTAAAGCTTTCTTT.

CDR3 bases: TGTGCCAGCAGCGTCAGACTGGCGGATGAGCAGTTCTTC. This codes for CASSVRLADEQFF. This chain connects TRBV25-1 to TRBJ2-1, with D hard to call. The V gene's germline CDR1 is MGHDK and CDR2 SYGVNS. Trimming removed 6 bases from V and 8 bases from J, with 14 bases in between. The CDR3 extends over 13 amino acids.

The chain uses TRBV27 and TRBJ2-7; TRBD1 matches 8 bases. The germline V gene encodes CDR1 MNHEY and CDR2 SMNVEV (reference sequence). The V and J ends lost 10 bases and 3 bases, in that order; junction bases with no gene match: 8. This CDR3 is built from 13 residues. CDR3 sequence reads: CAIGGQDRYEQYF. The CDR3 nucleotides read TGTGCCATCGGGGGACAGGACCGCTACGAGCAGTACTTC.

V usage is TRBV20-1 and J usage is TRBJ2-1; no definite D call. CDR1 and CDR2 (germline): DFQATT, SNEGSKA (reference sequence). This CDR3 has 15 amino acids. Trimming shortened V by 3 bases and J by 0 bases, and 12 bases separated the two germline ends. The CDR3 DNA follows: TGCAGTGCTAGGGTCTACGATCTCTCCTACAATGAGCAGTTCTTC. Its translation is CSARVYDLSYNEQFF.

The V call is TRBV6-1, the J call TRBJ1-2; 10 bases fit TRBD1. CDR1 and CDR2 (germline): MNHNS, SASEGT. After removal of 1 base from V and 3 bases from J, the junction contained 5 bases not matched to a gene. CDR3 size: 16 residues. For the CDR3, the DNA is TGTGCCAGCAGTGAAGAGAGGACAGGGGGATACTATGGCTACACCTTC. Translated: CASSEERTGGYYGYTF.

This clonotype has more than one count but fewer than ten. The V call is TRBV7-9, the J call TRBJ1-1; D unclear. This CDR3 spans 13 amino acids. Germline V gives CDR1 SEHNR, CDR2 FQNEAQ (reference sequence). V was trimmed by 5 bases and J by 6 bases, leaving 13 bases between them. The CDR3 DNA sequence: TGTGCCAGCAGCCTAACCCCTCAGGCTGAAGCTTTCTTT. It codes for CASSLTPQAEAFF. The full variable domain, with the rest looked up from reference TRBV7-9 and TRBJ1-1, is DTGVSQNPRHKITKRGQNVTFRCDPISEHNRLYWYRQTLGQGPEFLTYFQNEAQLEKSRLLSDRFSAERPKGSFSTLEIQRTEQGDSAMYLCASSLTPQAEAFFGQGTRLTVV.

This clonotype has only a few counts. The gene calls are TRBV29-1 and TRBJ2-1, with 8 bases that match TRBD1. The J segment lost 3 bases and the V segment lost 5 bases, leaving 6 bases of the junction unmatched. The CDR3 consists of 14 residues. Germline V gives CDR1 SQVTM, CDR2 ANQGSEA. The CDR3 nucleotides are TGCAGCGTTCTCCCCGGGACAGGCTACAATGAGCAGTTCTTC. Amino acids: CSVLPGTGYNEQFF.

The chain has TRBV5-1 and TRBJ2-7; 8 bases align to TRBD1. Looked up from germline, CDR1 is SGHRS and CDR2 is YFSETQ. Germline trimming cut 7 bases from V and 2 bases from J; bases unmatched to any gene: 11. The CDR3 covers 15 residues. In DNA, the CDR3 is TGCGCCAGCGGCCCCGGGACAGGAGTCACCTACGAGCAGTACTTC. It is translated as CASGPGTGVTYEQYF.

This clonotype was counted only a few times. This rearrangement joins TRBV7-2 to TRBJ2-5; possibly TRBD2 for D (5 bases). The J call is uncertain, as TRBJ2-7 better fits the DNA end. The CDR3 runs to 15 residues. Germline V lookup: CDR1 SGHTA, CDR2 FQGNSA. This CDR3 reads CASSLTGLFGDEQYF. For the CDR3, the DNA is TGTGCCAGCAGCTTAACCGGACTCTTCGGGGACGAGCAGTACTTC.

CDR3 region: CASSLRQDIEAFF. In DNA, the CDR3 is TGTGCCAGCAGCTTACGACAGGACATCGAAGCTTTCTTT. This chain joins TRBV7-2 and TRBJ1-1; a possible D gene is TRBD1 (6 bases). CDR1 is SGHTA, CDR2 FQGNSA, per germline. The CDR3 extends over 13 amino acids. V was trimmed by 2 bases and J by 8 bases, leaving 12 bases between them.

This chain joins TRBV7-8 and TRBJ2-1; D is ambiguous. The CDR3 runs 14 residues. Trimming removed 6 bases at V and 5 bases at J, with 14 bases between. The germline V gene encodes CDR1 SGHVS and CDR2 FQNEAQ. CDR3 coding DNA: TGTGCCAGCAGGAGACTTACGGTTAACAATGAGCAGTTCTTC. Encoded protein: CASRRLTVNNEQFF. The whole variable domain, remainder taken from reference TRBV7-8 and TRBJ2-1, is GAGVSQSPRYKVAKRGQDVALRCDPISGHVSLFWYQQALGQGPEFLTYFQNEAQLDKSGLPSDRFFAERPEGSVSTLKIQRTQQEDSAVYLCASRRLTVNNEQFFGPGTRLTVL.

This clonotype was seen a handful of times. The chain combines TRBV6-2 or TRBV6-3 with TRBJ2-1; 10 bases are shared with TRBD2. Trimming at V came to 5 bases and at J to 5 bases, leaving 6 bases not matched to a gene. In germline, CDR1 is MNHEY, CDR2 SVGEGT. The CDR3 is made up of 15 amino acids. CDR3 coding DNA: TGTGCCAGCAGTACAGGACTAGCGGCTCACAATGAGCAGTTCTTC. Protein product: CASSTGLAAHNEQFF.

The chain joins TRBV9 to TRBJ1-2; TRBD1 might be the D (5 bases). CDR1 and CDR2 (germline): SGDLS, YYNGEE. The CDR3 covers 13 residues. V lost 1 base to trimming and J lost 5 bases, with 9 bases between them. CDR3 coding DNA: TGTGCCAGCAGCGTAAGGGGACGGTATGGCTACACCTTC. Protein sequence: CASSVRGRYGYTF.

The chain is built from TRBV6-6 and TRBJ2-2; D call uncertain. CDR3 size: 13 residues. Germline V CDR1 and CDR2: MNHNY, SVGAGI (reference sequence). V lost 6 bases to trimming and J lost 7 bases, with 12 bases between them. CDR3 loop: CASSRTWDGELFF. As DNA, the CDR3 is TGTGCCAGCAGCCGTACGTGGGACGGGGAGCTGTTTTTT.

V usage is TRBV27 and J usage is TRBJ2-5, with 9 bases matching TRBD2. V was clipped by 6 bases and J by 3 bases; unmatched bases: 5. This CDR3 region has 14 residues. Germline CDR1 reads MNHEY; CDR2 reads SMNVEV (reference sequence). The CDR3, as DNA: TGTGCCAGCAGAGAAAGACTAGCGGAAGAGACCCAGTACTTC. It is translated as CASRERLAEETQYF.

Comments on this clonotype: The germline gene is not matched at one end of the junction; a read error may be the cause. The chain carries TRBV12-3 or TRBV12-4 and TRBJ2-3; weak D call: TRBD2 (5 bases). The CDR3 covers 15 residues. The CDR3 bases are TGTGCCAGCAGTTTAGGGACTGTGAGCGCAGATACGCAATATTTT. Translating gives CASSLGTVSADTQYF.

This rearrangement joins TRBV15 to TRBJ2-1; D remains ambiguous. From germline, CDR1 is LNHNV and CDR2 YYDKDF (reference sequence). V was clipped by 0 bases and J by 9 bases, with 9 bases between them. This CDR3 spans 13 amino acids. The CDR3 here is CATSRDLEGEQFF. In nucleotides, the CDR3 is TGTGCCACCAGCAGAGATCTGGAAGGTGAGCAGTTCTTC.

The chain recombines TRBV10-3 with TRBJ2-1; TRBD2 is a possible D gene (7 bases). Trimming shortened V by 0 bases and J by 7 bases, and 19 bases separated the two germline ends. The CDR3 extends over 17 amino acids. The V gene's germline CDR1 is ENHRY and CDR2 SYGVKD. The CDR3 DNA sequence: TGTGCCATCAGTGAGTCGATAGTGGAAGCGGGGACAAATGAGCAGTTCTTC. Encoded protein: CAISESIVEAGTNEQFF.

This clonotype was counted between two and nine times. The chain uses TRBV14 and TRBJ2-7; D not resolved. The CDR3 is 19 residues long. Germline values: CDR1 SGHDN, CDR2 FVKESK. V lost 0 bases and J 7 bases, leaving 28 bases between the germline ends. CDR3 protein: CASSQDPLVIGFEAGEQYF. The CDR3 coding sequence is TGTGCCAGCAGCCAAGATCCCCTTGTTATCGGGTTTGAAGCTGGGGAGCAGTACTTC.

This rearrangement joins TRBV29-1 to TRBJ2-7; D could derive from TRBD1 or TRBD2 (5 bases each). V lost 0 bases and J lost 4, with 16 bases in between. Germline loops: CDR1 SQVTM, CDR2 ANQGSEA. The CDR3 is made up of 15 amino acids. The CDR3 protein is CSVEDERSREYEQYF. In DNA form, the CDR3 reads TGCAGCGTTGAAGATGAGAGGTCCAGGGAGTACGAGCAGTACTTC.

V usage is TRBV20-1 and J usage is TRBJ2-7; 10 nucleotides line up with TRBD1. Germline CDR1 and CDR2: DFQATT and SNEGSKA (reference sequence). This CDR3 contains 15 residues. V trimming: 0 bases; J trimming: 3 bases; junction bases outside the gene matches: 5. The CDR3 loop reads CSARDAGTGDYEQYF. CDR3 coding DNA: TGCAGTGCTAGAGATGCCGGGACAGGGGACTACGAGCAGTACTTC.